This T cell receptor beta chain was captured in a study of T cell changes during pregnancy in multiple sclerosis. Clones were read by immunoSEQ multiplex PCR, and TCRdb kept only the in-frame ones, dropping some. The profile shows about 44,000 clones, around 96% of them singletons. The source is a female donor with multiple sclerosis, enrolled in a pregnancy study. Sequenced here: peripheral blood, sampled in the second trimester of pregnancy.

The chain's CDR3 is CASRPSGYWETQYF. In DNA, the CDR3 is TGTGCCAGCAGACCCTCAGGATACTGGGAGACCCAGTACTTC. The chain carries TRBV7-9 and TRBJ2-5; no reliable D call. The CDR3 is 14 residues long. CDR1 and CDR2 from the germline V gene are SEHNR and FQNEAQ (reference sequence). Trimming stripped 6 bases from V and 5 bases from J, with 16 bases between.